The 13 T cell receptor beta chains reported below all come from one sample, sequenced in a study of identical twins. A single record per CDR3 protein comes from TCRdb applying MiXCR to the 5' RACE reads. The table includes 400,000 to 550,000 distinct CDR3 sequences, approximately 14% detected once. This same sample was also taken into another study, of yellow fever vaccine responses in identical twins.

The sequenced material came from CD4+ T cells sorted from blood. The source is a woman aged 18-29 years in good health.

The rearrangement links TRBV19 to TRBJ2-7; 7 bases align to TRBD1. Germline assignment: CDR1 LNHDA and CDR2 SQIVND (reference sequence). The CDR3 is 15 amino acids. The junction had 8 bases not matched to a gene; V was cut back by 4 bases and J by 2 bases. The chain's CDR3 is CASSTRTGPPYEQYF. In DNA, the CDR3 is TGTGCCAGTAGTACAAGGACAGGTCCTCCCTACGAGCAGTACTTC.

This clonotype was counted many times. The chain carries TRBV5-1 and TRBJ1-4; the D gene is possibly TRBD1 (5 bases). CDR1 is SGHRS and CDR2 is YFSETQ in the germline V gene. CDR3 length equals 19 residues. Trimming stripped 5 bases from V and 6 bases from J, with 29 bases between. DNA of the CDR3: TGCGCCAGCAGTTTGCGTGGGCTTTTCTCAGGGATGGGCGATGAAAAACTGTTTTTT. Residues: CASSLRGLFSGMGDEKLFF.

The gene calls are TRBV3-1 and TRBJ2-3, with 7 nucleotides matching TRBD2. The CDR3 contains 15 residues. CDR1 and CDR2 from the germline V gene are LGHDT and YNNKEL (reference sequence). The ends lost 2 bases at V and 0 bases at J; junction bases unmatched: 2. The CDR3 region is CASSQYGGSTDTQYF. In nucleotides, the CDR3 is TGTGCCAGCAGCCAATACGGGGGGAGCACAGATACGCAGTATTTT.

A word on this clonotype: At one end the junction does not follow the germline gene, possibly because of a read error. J is TRBJ2-7 and V is TRBV20-1; TRBD2 matches at 11 bases. Germline loops: CDR1 DFQATT, CDR2 SNEGSKA (reference sequence). The CDR3 loop spans 16 amino acids. In DNA, the CDR3 is TGCTGTGCTAGAGCACCACTAGCGGGAGTTGACTACGAGCAGTACTTC. As protein: CCARAPLAGVDYEQYF.

This clonotype was counted only a few times. This chain links TRBV6-5 with TRBJ2-1, with D possibly called TRBD1 or TRBD2 (6 bases each). The CDR3 is 14 residues long. Between the trimmed V and J ends, which lost 1 base and 8 bases, there was a span of 12 bases. Germline V CDR1 and CDR2: MNHEY, SVGAGI. The chain's CDR3 is CASSYWDTGDEQFF. The CDR3 DNA reads TGTGCCAGCAGTTACTGGGACACGGGGGATGAGCAGTTCTTC.

This clonotype was counted ten times or more. This chain uses TRBV5-1 with TRBJ2-3; D unclear. The V end was cut by 4 bases, the J end by 2 bases, with 8 bases between. The CDR3 spans 13 residues. In germline, CDR1 is SGHRS, CDR2 YFSETQ. The CDR3 reads CASSPELTDTQYF. In DNA form, the CDR3 reads TGCGCCAGCAGCCCAGAACTCACAGATACGCAGTATTTT. Filled out from reference TRBV5-1 and TRBJ2-3, the complete variable domain reads KAGVTQTPRYLIKTRGQQVTLSCSPISGHRSVSWYQQTPGQGLQFLFEYFSETQRNKGNFPGRFSGRQFSNSRSEMNVSTLELGDSALYLCASSPELTDTQYFGPGTRLTVL.

The chain carries TRBV28 and TRBJ1-2; 7 bases are a match to TRBD1. Germline loops: CDR1 MDHEN, CDR2 SYDVKM. V was clipped by 3 bases and J by 4 bases; unmatched bases: 8. The CDR3 loop spans 15 amino acids. The CDR3 protein is CASSLGGQRIYGYTF. The CDR3 nucleotides are TGTGCCAGCAGTTTGGGGGGACAGCGAATCTATGGCTACACCTTC.

This clonotype was recorded at least ten times. V gene TRBV29-1 combines with J gene TRBJ2-1; no firm D call. Trimming removed 6 bases from V and 0 bases from J, with 6 bases in between. This CDR3 comprises 12 residues. Germline loops: CDR1 SQVTM, CDR2 ANQGSEA. The CDR3 here is CSVRSSYNEQFF. The CDR3, as DNA: TGCAGCGTAAGAAGCTCCTACAATGAGCAGTTCTTC.

The chain links TRBV7-2 to TRBJ2-2; 12 nucleotides line up with TRBD2. Germline-derived CDR1 and CDR2 are SGHTA and FQGNSA. Germline trimming cut 5 bases from V and 9 bases from J; bases unmatched to any gene: 7. The CDR3 length is 15 residues. The CDR3 coding sequence is TGTGCCAGCAGCCTACTAGCGGGGGGTCAACGGGAGCTGTTTTTT. Translated: CASSLLAGGQRELFF.

The chain uses TRBV3-1 and TRBJ2-3, with D perhaps matching TRBD1 or TRBD2 (5 bases each). With 5 bases removed from V and 8 bases from J, the gap between germline ends came to 14 bases. The CDR3 contains 13 residues. Germline V gene lookup returns CDR1 LGHDT and CDR2 YNNKEL (reference sequence). The CDR3 DNA is TGTGCCAGCAGCAGAACCCAGGGACGTACGCAGTATTTT. This codes for CASSRTQGRTQYF.

The chain employs TRBV4-2 and TRBJ2-3, with TRBD2 matching over 8 bases. CDR1 LGHNA and CDR2 YNFKEQ come from the germline V gene. The CDR3 runs to 17 residues. V gave up 0 bases and J gave up 3 bases; unmatched junction bases: 8. The DNA of the CDR3 is TGTGCCAGCAGCCAAGAGAAAACGGGGGGGGCAACAGATACGCAGTATTTT. It encodes CASSQEKTGGATDTQYF.

The chain employs TRBV6-2 or TRBV6-3 and TRBJ2-1, with TRBD2 matching 7 bases. CDR3 size: 15 residues. The germline gives CDR1 MNHEY, CDR2 SVGEGT. J lost 4 bases, V lost 5 bases, and 8 bases had no gene match. CDR3 loop: CASSRGSPLYNEQFF. CDR3 bases: TGTGCCAGCAGTCGCGGGAGCCCTCTGTACAATGAGCAGTTCTTC.

The gene calls are TRBV6-1 and TRBJ2-2, with a tentative D call TRBD1 (5 bases). CDR3 length equals 15 residues. The germline CDR1 and CDR2 sequences are MNHNS and SASEGT. Trimming stripped 5 bases from V and 2 bases from J, with 12 bases between. The CDR3 region is CASSLRQRNTGELFF. The CDR3 DNA follows: TGTGCCAGCAGTCTCCGACAGAGAAACACCGGGGAGCTGTTTTTT.